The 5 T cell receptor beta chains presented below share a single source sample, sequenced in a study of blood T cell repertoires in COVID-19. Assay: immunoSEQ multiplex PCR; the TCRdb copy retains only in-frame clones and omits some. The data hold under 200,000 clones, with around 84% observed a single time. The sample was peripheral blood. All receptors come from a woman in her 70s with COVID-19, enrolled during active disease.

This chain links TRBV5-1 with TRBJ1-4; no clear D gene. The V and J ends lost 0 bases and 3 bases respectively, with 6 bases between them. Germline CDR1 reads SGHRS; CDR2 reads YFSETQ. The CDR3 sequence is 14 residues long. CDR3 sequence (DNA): TGCGCCAGCAGCTTGGAGAGCTCTAATGAAAAACTGTTTTTT. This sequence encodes CASSLESSNEKLFF.

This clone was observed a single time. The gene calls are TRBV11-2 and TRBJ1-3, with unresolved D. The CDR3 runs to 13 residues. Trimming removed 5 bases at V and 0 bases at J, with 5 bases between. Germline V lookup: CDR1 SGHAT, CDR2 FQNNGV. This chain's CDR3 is CASSLSSGNTIYF. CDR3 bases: TGTGCCAGCAGCCTGAGCTCTGGAAACACCATATATTTT.

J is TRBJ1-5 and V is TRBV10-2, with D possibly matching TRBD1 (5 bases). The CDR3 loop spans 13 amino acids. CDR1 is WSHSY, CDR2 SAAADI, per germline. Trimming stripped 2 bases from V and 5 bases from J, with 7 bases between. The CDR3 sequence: CASSEPGYQPQHF. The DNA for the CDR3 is TGCGCCAGCAGTGAGCCAGGGTATCAGCCCCAGCATTTT.

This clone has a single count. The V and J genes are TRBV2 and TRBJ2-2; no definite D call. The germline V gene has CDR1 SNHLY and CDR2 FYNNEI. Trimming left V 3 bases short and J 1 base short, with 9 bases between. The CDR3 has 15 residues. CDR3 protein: CASSDNRGNTGELFF. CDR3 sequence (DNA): TGTGCCAGCAGTGATAATCGCGGGAACACCGGGGAGCTGTTTTTT.

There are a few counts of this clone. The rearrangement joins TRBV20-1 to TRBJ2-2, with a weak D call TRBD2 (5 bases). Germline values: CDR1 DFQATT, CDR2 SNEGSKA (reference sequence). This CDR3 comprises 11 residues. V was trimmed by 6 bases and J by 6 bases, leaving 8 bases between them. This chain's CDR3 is CSAWESGELFF. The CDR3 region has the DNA TGCAGTGCCTGGGAGTCCGGGGAGCTGTTTTTT.